This entry lists 27 T cell receptor beta chains sequenced from one sample in a study of blood T cell repertoires in COVID-19. Here immunoSEQ multiplex PCR was the method, and the copy in TCRdb shows in-frame clones only, minus some. The sample lists around 340,000 clones, 80% to 90% occurring once. The sample comprised PBMCs or T cells enriched from blood (not recorded which). Receptors were obtained from a middle-aged woman with acute COVID-19.

The chain has TRBV13 and TRBJ1-1, with D maybe TRBD1 (5 bases). The ends were cut back, 2 bases at V and 5 bases at J, with 12 bases in the middle. Germline V gene data show CDR1 as PRHDT and CDR2 as FYEKMQ (reference sequence). This CDR3 is 14 amino acids long. DNA of the CDR3: TGTGCCAGCAGCTTAAATCAGGGAGGGACTGAAGCTTTCTTT. It encodes CASSLNQGGTEAFF.

This clone was observed a single time. The chain carries TRBV19 and TRBJ2-1, with TRBD1 matching 7 bases. Germline CDR1 reads LNHDA; CDR2 reads SQIVND (reference sequence). J lost 3 bases, V lost 6 bases, and 8 bases had no gene match. There are 15 residues in the CDR3. The DNA of the CDR3 is TGTGCCAGTAGCTCGGGACAGCTTAGCTACAATGAGCAGTTCTTC. Protein product: CASSSGQLSYNEQFF. The full variable domain, completed using reference TRBV19 and TRBJ2-1, is DGGITQSPKYLFRKEGQNVTLSCEQNLNHDAMYWYRQDPGQGLRLIYYSQIVNDFQKGDIAEGYSVSREKKESFPLTVTSAQKNPTAFYLCASSSGQLSYNEQFFGPGTRLTVL.

The chain carries TRBV27 and TRBJ1-5; TRBD1 matches at 7 bases. The CDR3 has 14 residues. V was pared by 2 bases and J by 7 bases, with 5 bases of the junction left unmatched. Germline CDR1 reads MNHEY; CDR2 reads SMNVEV (reference sequence). The CDR3 is CASSLNRGGQPQHF. The CDR3 DNA reads as TGTGCCAGCAGTTTAAATAGAGGGGGCCAGCCCCAGCATTTT.

The chain is built from TRBV11-3 and TRBJ2-1; 7 positions agree with TRBD2. Germline values: CDR1 SGHNT, CDR2 YENEEA. J was trimmed by 10 bases and V by 5 bases; bases with no gene match: 8. This CDR3 has 13 amino acids. CDR3 sequence: CASSGEWGGEQFF. In nucleotides, the CDR3 is TGTGCCAGCAGCGGCGAATGGGGAGGGGAGCAGTTCTTC.

This rearrangement joins TRBV6-2 or TRBV6-3 to TRBJ2-5; 9 bases are a match to TRBD2. The CDR3 totals 15 residues. After removal of 5 bases from V and 2 bases from J, the junction contained 6 bases not matched to a gene. Germline lookup yields CDR1 MNHEY and CDR2 SVGEGT. In DNA form, the CDR3 reads TGTGCCAGCAGTAAAAAGCGGGGGGCTCAAGAGACCCAGTACTTC. Its translation: CASSKKRGAQETQYF.

This chain links TRBV4-3 with TRBJ2-3; possible D gene TRBD2, 6 bases. The CDR3 loop spans 15 amino acids. V was shortened by 5 bases and J by 0 bases, with 12 bases between the two germline ends. Looked up from germline, CDR1 is LGHNA and CDR2 is YSLEER. The CDR3 coding sequence is TGCGCCAGCAGCGTGGACTATACTAGCACAGATACGCAGTATTTT. It codes for CASSVDYTSTDTQYF.

The V call is TRBV7-9, the J call TRBJ2-5, with TRBD2 identical over 10 bases. The length of the CDR3 is 15 residues. Germline assignment: CDR1 SEHNR and CDR2 FQNEAQ (reference sequence). With 4 bases clipped from V and 1 base from J, the junction kept 3 bases outside the gene matches. CDR3 DNA: TGTGCCAGCAGCTCCCAGCGGGGGGGCCAAGAGACCCAGTACTTC. Its translation is CASSSQRGGQETQYF.

The chain couples TRBV7-6 to TRBJ1-1; 8 bases are shared with TRBD1. After removal of 5 bases from V and 5 bases from J, the junction contained 7 bases not matched to a gene. There are 14 residues in the CDR3. The germline CDR1 and CDR2 sequences are SGHVS and FNYEAQ. The CDR3 spells CASSEAGGRTEAFF. CDR3 sequence (DNA): TGTGCCAGCAGCGAAGCAGGGGGCCGGACTGAAGCTTTCTTT.

The V and J genes are TRBV5-1 and TRBJ2-1; D ambiguous. The germline V and J ends were trimmed by 0 bases and 3 bases, with 7 bases remaining between them. Germline V gene sequence: CDR1 SGHRS, CDR2 YFSETQ. The CDR3 has 14 residues. CDR3 sequence reads: CASSLVEVYNEQFF. DNA of the CDR3: TGCGCCAGCAGCTTGGTAGAGGTCTACAATGAGCAGTTCTTC.

The chain links TRBV7-8 to TRBJ1-1; 9 bases match TRBD1. Trimming at V came to 2 bases and at J to 11 bases, leaving 9 bases not matched to a gene. CDR1 SGHVS and CDR2 FQNEAQ come from the germline V gene. The length of the CDR3 is 14 residues. CDR3 DNA sequence: TGTGCCAGCAGCTTAAATGGAGGACAGGGGACGGCTTTCTTT. Its protein product is CASSLNGGQGTAFF.

This chain links TRBV2 with TRBJ1-5, with 9 nucleotides matching TRBD1. Germline V gene lookup returns CDR1 SNHLY and CDR2 FYNNEI. The J segment lost 3 bases and the V segment lost 4 bases, leaving 1 base of the junction unmatched. CDR3 size: 14 residues. CDR3 in DNA: TGTGCCAGCAGTGGACAGGGGGACAATCAGCCCCAGCATTTT. As protein: CASSGQGDNQPQHF. The complete variable domain, with remaining parts taken from reference TRBV2 and TRBJ1-5, reads EPEVTQTPSHQVTQMGQEVILRCVPISNHLYFYWYRQILGQKVEFLVSFYNNEISEKSEIFDDQFSVERPDGSNFTLKIRSTKLEDSAMYFCASSGQGDNQPQHFGDGTRLSIL.

The V gene is TRBV28, the J gene TRBJ1-2, with TRBD1 matching over 7 bases. Germline V CDR1 and CDR2: MDHEN, SYDVKM. This CDR3 comprises 13 residues. Germline trimming cut 7 bases from V and 5 bases from J; bases unmatched to any gene: 7. CDR3 protein: CASISDRAYGYTF. CDR3 DNA sequence: TGTGCCAGCATTAGCGACAGGGCGTATGGCTACACCTTC.

The gene calls are TRBV6-5 and TRBJ2-1; unclear D gene. The CDR3 loop spans 12 amino acids. CDR1 and CDR2 from the germline V gene are MNHEY and SVGAGI. V gave up 10 bases and J gave up 2 bases, with 9 bases separating them. CDR3 region: CAILRAYNEQFF. The CDR3 DNA sequence: TGTGCCATCCTTCGGGCCTACAATGAGCAGTTCTTC.

The J gene is TRBJ2-1, the V gene TRBV27; perhaps TRBD1 as D (5 bases). CDR1 and CDR2 from the germline V gene are MNHEY and SMNVEV (reference sequence). Trimming pared 2 bases from V and 13 bases from J, leaving 21 bases between. The CDR3 covers 15 residues. The CDR3 loop is CASSLLLSHRGHQFF. DNA for the CDR3: TGTGCCAGCAGTTTACTCCTCTCCCATAGGGGTCATCAGTTCTTC.

V gene TRBV27 combines with J gene TRBJ2-7, with TRBD1 matching 7 bases. Germline V gene data show CDR1 as MNHEY and CDR2 as SMNVEV (reference sequence). The CDR3 is 14 residues long. Trimming took 2 bases from V and 2 from J; bases not matched to a gene: 3. CDR3 sequence (DNA): TGTGCCAGCAGTTTACGTACAGGGGCCTACGAGCAGTACTTC. It specifies CASSLRTGAYEQYF.

The CDR3 reads CASSLPRVTDTQYF. CDR3 sequence (DNA): TGTGCCAGCAGCTTACCGCGCGTCACAGATACGCAGTATTTT. This chain links TRBV7-2 with TRBJ2-3, with D hard to call. CDR1 is SGHTA, CDR2 FQGNSA, per germline. The CDR3 runs 14 residues. Deletions cut 2 bases from V and 2 bases from J, with 8 bases between.

The chain has TRBV19 and TRBJ2-1; 7 positions match TRBD1. The CDR3 is 16 amino acids. Germline trimming cut 7 bases from V and 0 bases from J; bases unmatched to any gene: 9. In germline, CDR1 is LNHDA, CDR2 SQIVND (reference sequence). The CDR3 spells CASTVTGESSYNEQFF. CDR3 bases: TGTGCCAGTACCGTTACAGGGGAGAGCTCCTACAATGAGCAGTTCTTC.

The rearrangement uses TRBV29-1 and TRBJ2-5; 9 nucleotides match TRBD1. Per the germline V gene, CDR1 is SQVTM and CDR2 is ANQGSEA. This CDR3 has 16 residues. V lost 1 base, J lost 5 bases, and 11 bases stayed unmatched. The CDR3 DNA sequence: TGCAGCGTTGAAGGGATGGACAGGGGAATCCGGGAGACCCAGTACTTC. Residues: CSVEGMDRGIRETQYF.

This clone has only a few counts. The chain links TRBV5-6 to TRBJ2-7, with TRBD2 matching over 8 bases. The CDR3 runs to 15 residues. Germline CDR1 is SGHDT and CDR2 is YYEEEE. Trimming at V came to 2 bases and at J to 0 bases, leaving 4 bases not matched to a gene. In DNA, the CDR3 is TGTGCCAGCAGCTTCGGGAGGGGGGACTCCTACGAGCAGTACTTC. This codes for CASSFGRGDSYEQYF.

The chain uses TRBV5-1 and TRBJ1-2; 9 bases are shared with TRBD1. V shed 5 bases and J 6 bases; nucleotides not matched to a gene: 8. Germline values: CDR1 SGHRS, CDR2 YFSETQ. The CDR3 has 14 amino acids. The CDR3 region has the DNA TGCGCCAGCAGTTCTGGGACAGGGAGGGATGGCTACACCTTC. Protein sequence: CASSSGTGRDGYTF. Full variable domain (outside the CDR3, taken from reference TRBV5-1 and TRBJ1-2): KAGVTQTPRYLIKTRGQQVTLSCSPISGHRSVSWYQQTPGQGLQFLFEYFSETQRNKGNFPGRFSGRQFSNSRSEMNVSTLELGDSALYLCASSSGTGRDGYTFGSGTRLTVV.

The V and J genes are TRBV9 and TRBJ2-5; 9 bases are shared with TRBD2. The V gene end was trimmed by 2 bases and the J gene end by 5 bases; junction bases not matched to a gene: 7. The germline CDR1 and CDR2 sequences are SGDLS and YYNGEE. The CDR3 is 15 residues long. As DNA, the CDR3 is TGTGCCAGCAGCGTTGGCGGGGGGGTGAGGGAGACCCAGTACTTC. It is translated as CASSVGGGVRETQYF.

Comments on this clone: Distinct nucleotide sequences in the sample also encode this CDR3. The CDR3 region has the DNA TGTGCCAGCAGCTTCCGGACAGACACAGATACGCAGTATTTT. Its translation: CASSFRTDTDTQYF. The V gene is TRBV7-9, the J gene TRBJ2-3; tentative D call: TRBD1 (6 bases). Trimming removed 3 bases at V and 2 bases at J, with 9 bases between. This CDR3 has 14 amino acids. From germline, CDR1 is SEHNR and CDR2 FQNEAQ (reference sequence).

Points on this clone: Other DNA sequences in this sample translate to the same CDR3. The chain uses TRBV5-1 and TRBJ2-7; possibly TRBD1 for D (5 bases). V lost 0 bases and J lost 4, with 8 bases in between. The germline CDR1 and CDR2 sequences are SGHRS and YFSETQ. This CDR3 has 13 amino acids. The CDR3 coding sequence is TGCGCCAGCAGCTTGGAGCAGGGTTACGAGCAGTACTTC. Translation gives CASSLEQGYEQYF.

The genes are TRBV24-1 and TRBJ2-3; possibly TRBD1 for D (5 bases). Germline assignment: CDR1 KGHDR and CDR2 SFDVKD. Trimming removed 7 bases from V and 1 base from J, with 8 bases in between. The CDR3 loop spans 13 amino acids. The CDR3 nucleotides read TGTGCCACCAGGCTAGGGGGCACAGATACGCAGTATTTT. Its translation: CATRLGGTDTQYF.

The chain joins TRBV23-1 to TRBJ2-7; TRBD1 aligns across 8 bases. TRBV23-1 counts as an open reading frame of uncertain function. The CDR3 runs to 17 residues. J was trimmed by 0 bases and V by 0 bases; bases with no gene match: 7. The CDR3 loop reads CASSQSGGQELSYEQYF. The CDR3 coding sequence is TGCGCCAGCAGTCAATCAGGGGGACAGGAGCTCTCCTACGAGCAGTACTTC.

The CDR3 loop reads CASSAGLGGSPLHF. For the CDR3, the DNA is TGTGCCAGCAGCGCCGGGCTGGGAGGTTCACCCCTCCACTTT. J is TRBJ1-6 and V is TRBV5-6; D not certain. From germline, CDR1 is SGHDT and CDR2 YYEEEE. This CDR3 region has 14 residues. V was clipped by 4 bases and J by 9 bases, with 14 bases between them.

In its sample, this clone was seen a few times. A read error may account for a junction end that differs from germline. V and J are TRBV4-1 and TRBJ1-3, with D possibly being TRBD1 (5 bases). CDR1 MGHRA and CDR2 YSYEKL come from the germline V gene. The length of the CDR3 is 19 residues. CDR3 amino acids: CASSQDTPGLSPAGNTIYF. The CDR3 DNA reads TGCGCCAGCAGCCAAGATACGCCGGGACTTAGTCCTGCTGGCAACACCATATATTTT.